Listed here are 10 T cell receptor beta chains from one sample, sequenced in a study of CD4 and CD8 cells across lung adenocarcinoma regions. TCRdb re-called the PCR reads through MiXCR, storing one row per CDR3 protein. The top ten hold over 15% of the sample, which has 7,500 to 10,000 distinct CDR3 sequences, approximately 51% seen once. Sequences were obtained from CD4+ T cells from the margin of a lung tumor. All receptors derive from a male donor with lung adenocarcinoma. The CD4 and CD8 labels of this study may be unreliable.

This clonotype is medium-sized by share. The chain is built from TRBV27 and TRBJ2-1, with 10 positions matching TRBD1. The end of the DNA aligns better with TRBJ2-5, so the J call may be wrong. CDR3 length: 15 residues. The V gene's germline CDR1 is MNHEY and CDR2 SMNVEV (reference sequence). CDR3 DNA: TGTGCCAGCAGTCCCCGACAGGGGGCGGGTGAGACCCAGTACTTC. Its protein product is CASSPRQGAGETQYF.

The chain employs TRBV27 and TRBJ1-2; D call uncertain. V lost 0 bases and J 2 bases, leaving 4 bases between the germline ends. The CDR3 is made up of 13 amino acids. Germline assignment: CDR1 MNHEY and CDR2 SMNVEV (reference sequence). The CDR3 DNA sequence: TGTGCCAGCAGTTTATCAGGGAACTATGGCTACACCTTC. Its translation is CASSLSGNYGYTF.

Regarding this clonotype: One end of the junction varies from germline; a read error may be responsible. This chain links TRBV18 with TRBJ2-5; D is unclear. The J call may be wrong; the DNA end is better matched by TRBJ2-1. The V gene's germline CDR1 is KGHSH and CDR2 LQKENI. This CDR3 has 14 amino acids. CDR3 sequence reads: CASSPNDSDNEQFF. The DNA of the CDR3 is TGTGCCAGCTCACCAAACGACTCCGACAATGAGCAGTTCTTC.

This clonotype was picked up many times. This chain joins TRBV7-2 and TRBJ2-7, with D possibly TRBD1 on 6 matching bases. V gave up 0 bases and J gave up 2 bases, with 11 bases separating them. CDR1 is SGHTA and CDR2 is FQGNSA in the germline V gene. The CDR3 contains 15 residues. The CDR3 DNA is TGTGCCAGCAGCTTAGCCTTGGGGGCAACCTACGAGCAGTACTTC. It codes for CASSLALGATYEQYF.

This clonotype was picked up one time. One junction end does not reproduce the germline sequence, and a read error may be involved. The CDR3 protein is CASSSRDKAKDMQYF. The CDR3 DNA reads as TGTGCCAGCAGCTCCCGGGACAAAGCCAAAGATATGCAGTATTTC. The chain couples TRBV11-3 to TRBJ2-4; tentatively, D is TRBD1 (6 bases). Germline loops: CDR1 SGHNT, CDR2 YENEEA. The CDR3 length is 15 residues.

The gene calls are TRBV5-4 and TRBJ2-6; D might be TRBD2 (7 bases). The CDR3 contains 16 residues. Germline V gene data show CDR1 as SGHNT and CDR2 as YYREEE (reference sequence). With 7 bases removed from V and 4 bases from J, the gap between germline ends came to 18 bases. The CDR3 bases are TGTGCCAGCGCCGGCGGGCGGGGGCTAGGGGCCAACGTCCTGACTTTC. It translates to CASAGGRGLGANVLTF.

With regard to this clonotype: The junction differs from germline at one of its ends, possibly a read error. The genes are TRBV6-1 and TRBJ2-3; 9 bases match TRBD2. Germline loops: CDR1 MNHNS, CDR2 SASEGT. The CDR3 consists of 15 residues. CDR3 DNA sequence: TGTTCCAGGGGGGAGGGGAGCGGGGGGCCAGATACGCAGTATTTT. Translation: CSRGEGSGGPDTQYF.

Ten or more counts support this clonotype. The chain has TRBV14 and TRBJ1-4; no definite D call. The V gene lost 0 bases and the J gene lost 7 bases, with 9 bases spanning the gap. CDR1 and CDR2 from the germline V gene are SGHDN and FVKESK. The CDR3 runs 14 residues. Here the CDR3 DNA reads TGTGCCAGCAGCCAAGAGGGGATCGGTGAAAAACTGTTTTTT. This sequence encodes CASSQEGIGEKLFF.

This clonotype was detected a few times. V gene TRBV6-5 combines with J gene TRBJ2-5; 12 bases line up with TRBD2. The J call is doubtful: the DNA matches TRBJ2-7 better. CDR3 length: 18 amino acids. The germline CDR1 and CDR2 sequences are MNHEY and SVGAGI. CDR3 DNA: TGTGCCAGCAGATCTACTAGCGGGAGGTCCCCTGAAAAGTACGAGCAGTACTTC. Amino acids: CASRSTSGRSPEKYEQYF.

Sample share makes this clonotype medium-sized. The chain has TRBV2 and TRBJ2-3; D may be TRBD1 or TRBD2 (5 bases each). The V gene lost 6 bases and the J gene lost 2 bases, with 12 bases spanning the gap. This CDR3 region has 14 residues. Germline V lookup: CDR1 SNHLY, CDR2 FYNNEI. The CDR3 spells CASRRVGDTDTQYF. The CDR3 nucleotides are TGTGCCAGCAGACGAGTGGGGGACACAGATACGCAGTATTTT.